What follows are 23 T cell receptor beta chains derived from one specimen sequenced in a study of cytomegalovirus exposure and HLA in healthy donors. The PCR had 60 Vbeta and 13 Jbeta primers. The repertoire was sequenced with immunoSEQ multiplex PCR; TCRdb's copy has only in-frame clones and lacks some. The profile shows fewer than 200,000 clones, roughly 82% of them singletons. The source material was PBMCs. Receptors were obtained from a girl aged 2 to 9 in good health and CMV-seropositive.

V is TRBV10-1 and J is TRBJ2-1, with D uncertain. CDR1 is WNHNN and CDR2 is SYGVQD in the germline V gene (reference sequence). The CDR3 extends over 12 amino acids. V was trimmed by 3 bases and J by 9 bases, leaving 9 bases between them. The chain's CDR3 is CASSDPESEQFF. In nucleotides, the CDR3 is TGCGCCAGCAGTGACCCGGAGTCTGAGCAGTTCTTC.

V usage is TRBV6-1 and J usage is TRBJ2-1; D ambiguous. This CDR3 has 17 amino acids. The germline gives CDR1 MNHNS, CDR2 SASEGT. The germline V and J ends were trimmed by 0 bases and 6 bases, with 18 bases remaining between them. CDR3 sequence (DNA): TGTGCCAGCAGTGAAGCGGTCGTATACTCGTTTTTCAATGAGCAGTTCTTC. This encodes CASSEAVVYSFFNEQFF.

This clone was seen more than once but under ten times. The CDR3 protein is CASNRDSSYNEQFF. The CDR3 DNA reads TGCGCCAGCAACCGGGACTCCTCCTACAATGAGCAGTTCTTC. The rearrangement uses TRBV4-1 and TRBJ2-1; TRBD2 is a possible D gene (6 bases). The CDR3 covers 14 residues. V lost 7 bases and J 0 bases, leaving 10 bases between the germline ends. CDR1 MGHRA and CDR2 YSYEKL come from the germline V gene.

The rearrangement links TRBV6-5 to TRBJ1-3, with a tentative D call TRBD1 (5 bases). CDR3 length equals 15 residues. Trimming shortened V by 5 bases and J by 3 bases, and 14 bases separated the two germline ends. The V gene's germline CDR1 is MNHEY and CDR2 SVGAGI. The CDR3 DNA sequence: TGTGCCAGCAGTCAAAGCAGGGTAGTTGGAAACACCATATATTTT. The encoded protein is CASSQSRVVGNTIYF.

V and J are TRBV11-2 and TRBJ1-2, with TRBD1 matching over 7 bases. With 5 bases clipped from V and 5 bases from J, the junction kept 5 bases outside the gene matches. The V gene's germline CDR1 is SGHAT and CDR2 FQNNGV. The CDR3 runs 13 residues. DNA for the CDR3: TGTGCCAGCAGCGCCACAGGGGATTATGGCTACACCTTC. This codes for CASSATGDYGYTF.

This clone was seen a few times. The chain couples TRBV6-4 to TRBJ1-2; 12 bases match TRBD1. Germline CDR1 is MRHNA and CDR2 is SNTAGT. V trimming: 5 bases; J trimming: 8 bases; junction bases outside the gene matches: 6. This CDR3 contains 14 residues. For the CDR3, the DNA is TGTGCCAGCAGTCCCGGGACAGGGGGCGACGGCTACACCTTC. It specifies CASSPGTGGDGYTF.

The J gene is TRBJ2-5, the V gene TRBV5-1; 15 bases align to TRBD2. This CDR3 spans 18 amino acids. V lost 3 bases, J lost 4 bases, and 10 bases stayed unmatched. Per the germline V gene, CDR1 is SGHRS and CDR2 is YFSETQ. CDR3 loop: CASSWGLAGGPRGETQYF. The CDR3 DNA reads as TGCGCCAGCAGCTGGGGACTAGCGGGGGGCCCACGCGGAGAGACCCAGTACTTC.

V usage is TRBV11-2 and J usage is TRBJ2-2, with D unclear. Looked up from germline, CDR1 is SGHAT and CDR2 is FQNNGV. V lost 1 base and J 4 bases, leaving 4 bases between the germline ends. The CDR3 is 13 residues long. CDR3 sequence: CASSLGLTGELFF. DNA for the CDR3: TGTGCCAGCAGCTTAGGTCTCACCGGGGAGCTGTTTTTT.

This chain links TRBV2 with TRBJ2-3; TRBD2 might be the D (6 bases). Germline V gene sequence: CDR1 SNHLY, CDR2 FYNNEI. The CDR3 contains 17 residues. Trimming cost V 6 bases and J 8 bases, with 27 bases left between them. The CDR3 DNA follows: TGTGCCAGCAGAGACCGGGGACTTCTCTCCCCCAAGATTACGCAGTATTTT. Protein sequence: CASRDRGLLSPKITQYF.

The chain recombines TRBV6-5 with TRBJ1-2, with D perhaps matching TRBD1 (6 bases). Per the germline V gene, CDR1 is MNHEY and CDR2 is SVGAGI. The CDR3 is 14 residues long. Between the trimmed V and J ends, which lost 2 bases and 6 bases, there was a span of 13 bases. The CDR3 loop reads CASSYVRGSDGYTF. The CDR3 DNA follows: TGTGCCAGCAGTTACGTTAGGGGGAGCGATGGCTACACCTTC.

The V call is TRBV28, the J call TRBJ2-1, with 8 bases aligning to TRBD1. Losses at the gene ends were 11 bases for V and 7 bases for J; bases not matched to a gene: 10. The CDR3 extends over 13 amino acids. Germline V lookup: CDR1 MDHEN, CDR2 SYDVKM. CDR3 in amino acids: CAHRGTGYNEQFF. The CDR3 bases are TGTGCCCACCGAGGGACAGGTTATAATGAGCAGTTCTTC.

This clone was seen a single time. This chain joins TRBV12-5 and TRBJ2-7; 13 bases map to TRBD2. V was pared by 1 base and J by 9 bases, with 12 bases of the junction left unmatched. CDR1 and CDR2 from the germline V gene are LGHNT and FRNRAP. The CDR3 has 17 amino acids. CDR3 amino acids: CASGLAGTSGVPPGQYF. The CDR3 DNA follows: TGTGCTAGTGGTTTGGCCGGGACTAGCGGGGTCCCACCGGGGCAGTACTTC.

The V and J genes are TRBV7-8 and TRBJ2-3, with 9 bases aligning to TRBD1. This CDR3 comprises 17 residues. Trimming at V came to 5 bases and at J to 8 bases, leaving 17 bases not matched to a gene. From germline, CDR1 is SGHVS and CDR2 FQNEAQ. For the CDR3, the DNA is TGTGCCAGCAGCCTAATCCATCCGGGACAGGGCCGCGTTACGCAGTATTTT. It translates to CASSLIHPGQGRVTQYF.

The V gene is TRBV9, the J gene TRBJ2-2, with 9 bases that match TRBD1. The CDR3 length is 15 residues. The J segment lost 6 bases and the V segment lost 0 bases, leaving 3 bases of the junction unmatched. Germline CDR1 is SGDLS and CDR2 is YYNGEE. CDR3: CASSVDGTGPGELFF. Here the CDR3 DNA reads TGTGCCAGCAGCGTAGATGGGACAGGGCCCGGGGAGCTGTTTTTT.

The chain carries TRBV15 and TRBJ2-3, with TRBD2 matching over 12 bases. The J segment lost 8 bases and the V segment lost 7 bases, leaving 13 bases of the junction unmatched. The CDR3 extends over 16 amino acids. Looked up from germline, CDR1 is LNHNV and CDR2 is YYDKDF (reference sequence). CDR3 sequence (DNA): TGTGCCACCACCAAAATTCTAGCGGGGGGGCTCGGTACGCAGTATTTT. Translation: CATTKILAGGLGTQYF.

This clone was counted once. Written as DNA, the CDR3 is TGCGCCAGCAGCCAAGAGGAGAGGGGGAATGAGCAGTTCTTC. Protein product: CASSQEERGNEQFF. The chain joins TRBV4-1 to TRBJ2-1, with D perhaps matching TRBD1 (6 bases). The germline CDR1 and CDR2 sequences are MGHRA and YSYEKL. Trimming took off 0 bases at V and 7 bases at J, with 10 bases between the two ends. This CDR3 has 14 residues.

The V and J genes are TRBV6-5 and TRBJ2-3; D is unclear. The CDR3 runs 12 residues. V lost 6 bases to trimming and J lost 2 bases, with 6 bases between them. Germline loops: CDR1 MNHEY, CDR2 SVGAGI. The CDR3: CASRHTTDTQYF. The CDR3, as DNA: TGTGCCAGCAGACATACCACAGATACGCAGTATTTT.

This chain joins TRBV25-1 and TRBJ1-3, with 9 bases that match TRBD1. The trim removed 4 bases at V and 0 bases at J, leaving 4 bases unmatched. In germline, CDR1 is MGHDK, CDR2 SYGVNS. The CDR3 covers 16 residues. The CDR3 sequence is CASSGGQGSSGNTIYF. The CDR3 DNA reads as TGTGCCAGCAGTGGGGGACAGGGTTCCTCTGGAAACACCATATATTTT. The full variable domain, its missing parts supplied by reference TRBV25-1 and TRBJ1-3, is EADIYQTPRYLVIGTGKKITLECSQTMGHDKMYWYQQDPGMELHLIHYSYGVNSTEKGDLSSESTVSRIRTEHFPLTLESARPSHTSQYLCASSGGQGSSGNTIYFGEGSWLTVV.

The V and J genes are TRBV28 and TRBJ2-1; 7 bases are a match to TRBD2. The V and J ends lost 6 bases and 4 bases, in that order; junction bases with no gene match: 9. This CDR3 contains 15 residues. Germline lookup yields CDR1 MDHEN and CDR2 SYDVKM. CDR3 loop: CASRPLAPQYNEQFF. Here the CDR3 DNA reads TGTGCCAGCAGACCACTAGCGCCTCAATACAATGAGCAGTTCTTC.

CDR3 protein: CASRRGTDTQYF. The CDR3 region has the DNA TGTGCCAGCAGGAGAGGCACAGATACGCAGTATTTT. The chain has TRBV2 and TRBJ2-3; D ambiguous. V lost 6 bases to trimming and J lost 1 base, with 5 bases between them. CDR3 length: 12 residues. The V gene's germline CDR1 is SNHLY and CDR2 FYNNEI. The full variable domain, in which reference TRBV2 and TRBJ2-3 provide the parts outside the CDR3, is EPEVTQTPSHQVTQMGQEVILRCVPISNHLYFYWYRQILGQKVEFLVSFYNNEISEKSEIFDDQFSVERPDGSNFTLKIRSTKLEDSAMYFCASRRGTDTQYFGPGTRLTVL.

Notes on this clone: Germline and junction disagree at one end, which may indicate a read error. CDR3 region: CSSKRGLSGYTF. CDR3 nucleotide sequence: TGTTCCAGCAAAAGAGGACTCTCTGGCTACACCTTC. The chain combines TRBV7-9 with TRBJ1-2; no clear D gene. Germline V gene lookup returns CDR1 SEHNR and CDR2 FQNEAQ (reference sequence). CDR3 length: 12 amino acids.

The CDR3 reads CASKKTGAYEQYF. CDR3 nucleotide sequence: TGTGCCAGCAAGAAGACAGGGGCCTACGAGCAGTACTTC. J is TRBJ2-7 and V is TRBV2; the match to TRBD1 covers 8 bases. The CDR3 runs 13 residues. CDR1 and CDR2 from the germline V gene are SNHLY and FYNNEI. The V segment lost 7 bases and the J segment 2 bases; nucleotides outside the gene matches: 4.

This rearrangement joins TRBV7-8 to TRBJ1-2; D not resolved. The CDR3 runs 12 residues. V shed 4 bases and J shed 4 bases, with 7 bases lying between them. Germline lookup yields CDR1 SGHVS and CDR2 FQNEAQ. The CDR3 sequence: CASSSGPYGYTF. The CDR3 DNA sequence: TGTGCCAGCAGCTCTGGCCCCTATGGCTACACCTTC.